These 25 T cell receptor beta chains were all obtained from the same sample, sequenced in a study of blood T cell repertoires in COVID-19 (dated by TCRdb to about 2020). Libraries were built with the immunoSEQ multiplex PCR assay. TCRdb limited this immuneACCESS table to in-frame rearrangements with V and J called. A share of clones is missing; checked studies link under half to unresolved V genes, and the rest is unexplained. For this sample the table gives about 160,000 clones, of which approximately 92% were detected only once. Approximately 4.8% of the sample is taken by the ten largest. Specimen: peripheral blood. These receptors were taken from a young man with COVID-19, enrolled during active disease.

The gene calls are TRBV6-5 and TRBJ1-6, with 10 positions matching TRBD1. After removal of 7 bases from V and 4 bases from J, the junction contained 4 bases not matched to a gene. Per the germline V gene, CDR1 is MNHEY and CDR2 is SVGAGI. The CDR3 covers 15 residues. CDR3 bases: TGTGCCAGCAAAAGACAGGGGGCGTATAATTCACCCCTCCACTTT. It yields the protein CASKRQGAYNSPLHF.

This chain joins TRBV24-1 and TRBJ2-2; 9 positions agree with TRBD1. V shed 9 bases and J 5 bases; nucleotides not matched to a gene: 3. Germline assignment: CDR1 KGHDR and CDR2 SFDVKD. CDR3 length: 13 amino acids. For the CDR3, the DNA is TGTGCCACCCGGGACAGGGTTACCGGGGAGCTGTTTTTT. Translated, it gives CATRDRVTGELFF.

CDR3 sequence (DNA): TGTGCCAGCGGACAGGGGGTGCAGCCCCAGCATTTT. This sequence encodes CASGQGVQPQHF. The chain uses TRBV30 and TRBJ1-5; 10 bases are shared with TRBD1. This CDR3 has 12 residues. Per germline, CDR1 GTSNPN and CDR2 SVGIG (reference sequence). J gave up 7 bases and V 8 bases, and 5 bases lay outside the gene matches.

The chain links TRBV4-1 to TRBJ1-3; D is unclear. Germline V lookup: CDR1 MGHRA, CDR2 YSYEKL. CDR3 length equals 17 residues. Trimming cost V 1 base and J 1 base, with 14 bases left between them. The CDR3 spells CASSQANLLLSGNTIYF. The CDR3 DNA reads as TGCGCCAGCAGCCAAGCAAACCTCCTCCTATCTGGAAACACCATATATTTT.

This rearrangement joins TRBV7-9 to TRBJ1-4; a possible D gene is TRBD1 (6 bases). Deletions cut 0 bases from V and 3 bases from J, with 8 bases between. Germline CDR1 SEHNR, CDR2 FQNEAQ (reference sequence). The CDR3 spans 15 residues. The CDR3 loop is CASSLASGANEKLFF. CDR3 sequence (DNA): TGTGCCAGCAGCTTAGCGTCAGGGGCTAATGAAAAACTGTTTTTT.

The V call is TRBV5-1, the J call TRBJ2-7; 8 nucleotides line up with TRBD1. CDR3 length: 16 amino acids. The germline CDR1 and CDR2 sequences are SGHRS and YFSETQ. J was trimmed by 1 base and V by 3 bases; bases with no gene match: 9. CDR3 in amino acids: CASSSGQVLWSYEQYF. The CDR3 DNA follows: TGCGCCAGCAGCTCGGGACAGGTCCTGTGGTCCTACGAGCAGTACTTC.

The chain recombines TRBV5-4 with TRBJ1-4, with D possibly matching TRBD1 (5 bases). The V and J ends lost 2 bases and 0 bases respectively, with 14 bases between them. This CDR3 has 17 residues. Per germline, CDR1 SGHNT and CDR2 YYREEE (reference sequence). Here the CDR3 reads CASSFKTVASTNEKLFF. The CDR3 DNA follows: TGTGCCAGCAGCTTTAAGACAGTAGCTTCAACTAATGAAAAACTGTTTTTT.

The genes are TRBV25-1 and TRBJ1-4; 8 bases align to TRBD1. J gave up 8 bases and V 1 base, and 6 bases lay outside the gene matches. The CDR3 spans 15 residues. The germline gives CDR1 MGHDK, CDR2 SYGVNS. The CDR3 is CASSEFRTGYEKLFF. CDR3 sequence (DNA): TGTGCCAGCAGTGAATTTCGGACAGGGTACGAAAAACTGTTTTTT.

The gene calls are TRBV14 and TRBJ1-5; 10 bases match TRBD1. This CDR3 is built from 16 residues. V was clipped by 3 bases and J by 6 bases; unmatched bases: 8. Germline lookup yields CDR1 SGHDN and CDR2 FVKESK. The CDR3 coding sequence is TGTGCCAGCAGCCACCGGGACAGGGGATTTCTTCAGCCCCAGCATTTT. Translation gives CASSHRDRGFLQPQHF.

DNA of the CDR3: TGTGCCAGCAGCCACATCGGACAGGGGTCACTTGAGCAGTTCTTC. This encodes CASSHIGQGSLEQFF. The chain couples TRBV11-2 to TRBJ2-1, with 9 nucleotides matching TRBD1. J gave up 9 bases and V 5 bases, and 11 bases lay outside the gene matches. The CDR3 spans 15 residues. Germline loops: CDR1 SGHAT, CDR2 FQNNGV.

The chain recombines TRBV5-8 with TRBJ1-1; no clear D. V was cut by 0 bases and J by 4 bases, with 10 bases left in between. This CDR3 is built from 14 residues. Germline V gives CDR1 SGHTS, CDR2 YDEGEE. CDR3 sequence reads: CASSLAGKGTEAFF. DNA for the CDR3: TGTGCCAGCAGCTTGGCGGGGAAAGGCACTGAAGCTTTCTTT.

The genes are TRBV27 and TRBJ2-5; D may be TRBD2 (6 bases). CDR3 size: 14 residues. Germline values: CDR1 MNHEY, CDR2 SMNVEV (reference sequence). Trimming stripped 5 bases from V and 4 bases from J, with 14 bases between. CDR3 residues: CASSPRDWIETQYF. The CDR3 nucleotides read TGTGCCAGCAGTCCGCGGGACTGGATAGAGACCCAGTACTTC.

The V call is TRBV7-2, the J call TRBJ2-7; a possible D gene is TRBD2 (5 bases). There are 14 residues in the CDR3. Germline values: CDR1 SGHTA, CDR2 FQGNSA. V lost 4 bases to trimming and J lost 2 bases, with 12 bases between them. CDR3 in DNA: TGTGCCAGCAGCTCTAGGACTGAAACCTACGAGCAGTACTTC. Its protein product is CASSSRTETYEQYF.

This clone appeared once. The chain links TRBV7-2 to TRBJ2-1, with 8 bases that match TRBD1. Germline values: CDR1 SGHTA, CDR2 FQGNSA. V lost 2 bases to trimming and J lost 2 bases; unmatched junction nucleotides: 11. CDR3 length: 18 amino acids. The CDR3 loop is CASSLNRGFSDTYNEQFF. In nucleotides, the CDR3 is TGTGCCAGCAGCTTAAACAGGGGGTTTTCGGACACCTACAATGAGCAGTTCTTC.

The chain joins TRBV11-1 to TRBJ1-2; 8 nucleotides align to TRBD1. The CDR3 runs to 13 residues. V lost 3 bases to trimming and J lost 4 bases; unmatched junction nucleotides: 1. Germline CDR1 SGHAT, CDR2 FQDESV (reference sequence). CDR3: CASSFDRGYGYTF. The CDR3 DNA reads TGTGCCAGCAGCTTTGACAGGGGCTATGGCTACACCTTC.

This sequence joins TRBV27 and TRBJ1-1, with D unclear. V lost 3 bases to trimming and J lost 2 bases, with 7 bases between them. This CDR3 comprises 13 residues. Germline lookup yields CDR1 MNHEY and CDR2 SMNVEV (reference sequence). In DNA form, the CDR3 reads TGTGCCAGCAGTTTCCAGGAAAACACTGAAGCTTTCTTT. It is translated as CASSFQENTEAFF.

This clone showed up just once. The V and J genes are TRBV5-1 and TRBJ2-3; 9 positions match TRBD2. Germline CDR1 reads SGHRS; CDR2 reads YFSETQ. This CDR3 contains 19 residues. V was clipped by 0 bases and J by 2 bases; unmatched bases: 13. The CDR3 loop reads CASSLGFGGLAGYTDTQYF. The CDR3 DNA reads TGCGCCAGCAGCTTGGGGTTTGGGGGACTAGCCGGGTACACAGATACGCAGTATTTT.

This rearrangement joins TRBV6-5 to TRBJ2-3, with 10 bases fitting TRBD2. Trimming at V came to 0 bases and at J to 4 bases, leaving 4 bases not matched to a gene. Germline assignment: CDR1 MNHEY and CDR2 SVGAGI. This CDR3 comprises 16 residues. CDR3 protein: CASSYSGTSVSDTQYF. CDR3 DNA: TGTGCCAGCAGTTACTCCGGGACTAGCGTCTCAGATACGCAGTATTTT.

This clone has a handful of counts. V is TRBV5-6 and J is TRBJ1-1; tentatively, D is TRBD1 (5 bases). CDR1 is SGHDT, CDR2 YYEEEE, per germline. The CDR3 consists of 14 residues. The V end lost 0 bases, the J end lost 5 bases, and 11 bases lay between the germline ends. The CDR3 loop is CASSLVGAGTEAFF. Written as DNA, the CDR3 is TGTGCCAGCAGCTTGGTCGGGGCGGGGACTGAAGCTTTCTTT.

This chain's CDR3 is CASSRYTSGNEQYF. The CDR3 bases are TGTGCCAGCAGTCGTTATACTAGCGGGAACGAGCAGTACTTC. V usage is TRBV27 and J usage is TRBJ2-7; 10 bases are a match to TRBD2. CDR1 MNHEY and CDR2 SMNVEV come from the germline V gene (reference sequence). This CDR3 is built from 14 residues. Unmatched junction bases numbered 6, after V lost 5 bases and J lost 5 bases.

This chain uses TRBV28 with TRBJ1-5, with a tentative D call TRBD1 (6 bases). CDR3 length: 17 amino acids. V lost 3 bases and J 4 bases, leaving 19 bases between the germline ends. Germline V gene sequence: CDR1 MDHEN, CDR2 SYDVKM. CDR3 loop: CASSLASAGASNQPQHF. The DNA of the CDR3 is TGTGCCAGCAGTTTGGCCTCCGCAGGGGCTTCGAATCAGCCCCAGCATTTT. Full variable domain (outside the CDR3, taken from reference TRBV28 and TRBJ1-5): DVKVTQSSRYLVKRTGEKVFLECVQDMDHENMFWYRQDPGLGLRLIYFSYDVKMKEKGDIPEGYSVSREKKERFSLILESASTNQTSMYLCASSLASAGASNQPQHFGDGTRLSIL.

This sequence joins TRBV3-1 (or the pseudogene TRBV3-2) and TRBJ2-7; 7 nucleotides agree with TRBD2. V lost 4 bases, J lost 0 bases, and 12 bases stayed unmatched. This CDR3 contains 17 residues. Germline lookup yields CDR1 LGHDT and CDR2 YNNKEL (reference sequence). The CDR3 sequence: CASSRGRVRGDSYEQYF. The CDR3 DNA is TGTGCCAGCAGCCGGGGGAGGGTGCGGGGAGACTCCTACGAGCAGTACTTC.

Details on this clone: The sample has other DNA sequences that encode this CDR3 too. V gene TRBV6-5 combines with J gene TRBJ1-5; 9 nucleotides match TRBD1. The CDR3 length is 15 residues. Trimming cost V 5 bases and J 5 bases; bases outside gene matches: 7. Germline V CDR1 and CDR2: MNHEY, SVGAGI. In nucleotides, the CDR3 is TGTGCCAGCAGTACCCAGACAGGGGGGGATCAGCCCCAGCATTTT. This sequence encodes CASSTQTGGDQPQHF.

The chain joins TRBV2 to TRBJ2-1, with TRBD1 matching over 10 bases. Germline CDR1 reads SNHLY; CDR2 reads FYNNEI. The J segment lost 2 bases and the V segment lost 6 bases, leaving 4 bases of the junction unmatched. The CDR3 loop spans 15 amino acids. Written as DNA, the CDR3 is TGTGCCAGCAGGGTGGGACAGGGGACCTACAATGAGCAGTTCTTC. Translation: CASRVGQGTYNEQFF.

This chain joins TRBV19 and TRBJ1-6, with D hard to call. V lost 3 bases and J 0 bases, leaving 12 bases between the germline ends. Looked up from germline, CDR1 is LNHDA and CDR2 is SQIVND (reference sequence). CDR3 length: 17 residues. The CDR3 spells CASSIGPLSSYNSPLHF. Here the CDR3 DNA reads TGTGCCAGTAGTATTGGGCCCCTGAGCTCCTATAATTCACCCCTCCACTTT.